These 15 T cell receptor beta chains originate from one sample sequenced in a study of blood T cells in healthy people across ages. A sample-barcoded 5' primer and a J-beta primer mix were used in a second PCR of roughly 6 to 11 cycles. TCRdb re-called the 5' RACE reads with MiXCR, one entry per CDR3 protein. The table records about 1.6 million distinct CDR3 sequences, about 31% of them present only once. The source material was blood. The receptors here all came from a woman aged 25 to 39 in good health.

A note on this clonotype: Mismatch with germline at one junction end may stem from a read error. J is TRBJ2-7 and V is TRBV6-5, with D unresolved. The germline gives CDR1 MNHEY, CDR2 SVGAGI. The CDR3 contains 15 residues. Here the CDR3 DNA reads TGTGCCAGCAGTTACGGAGAACAGAACTTCTACGAGCGGTACTTC. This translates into CASSYGEQNFYERYF.

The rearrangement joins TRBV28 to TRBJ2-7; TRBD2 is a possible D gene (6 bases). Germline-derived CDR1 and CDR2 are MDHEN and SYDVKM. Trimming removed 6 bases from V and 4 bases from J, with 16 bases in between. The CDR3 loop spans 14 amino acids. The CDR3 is CASRGGRIIYEQYF. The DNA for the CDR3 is TGTGCCAGCAGGGGGGGACGTATTATATACGAGCAGTACTTC.

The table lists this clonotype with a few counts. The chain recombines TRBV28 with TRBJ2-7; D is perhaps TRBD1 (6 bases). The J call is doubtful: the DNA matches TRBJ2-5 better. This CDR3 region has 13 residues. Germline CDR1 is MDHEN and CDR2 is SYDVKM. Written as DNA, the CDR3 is TGTGCCAGCAGTTTCCCAGGGGAATGGACCCAGTACTTC. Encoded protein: CASSFPGEWTQYF.

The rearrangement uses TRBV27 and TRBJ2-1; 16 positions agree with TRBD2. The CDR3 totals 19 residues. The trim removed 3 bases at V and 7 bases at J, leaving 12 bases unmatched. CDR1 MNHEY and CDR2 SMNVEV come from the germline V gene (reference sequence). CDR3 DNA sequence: TGTGCCAGCAGTTTTGGGACTAGCGGGAGGGCCTGGCTAGTAAATGAGCAGTTCTTC. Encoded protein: CASSFGTSGRAWLVNEQFF.

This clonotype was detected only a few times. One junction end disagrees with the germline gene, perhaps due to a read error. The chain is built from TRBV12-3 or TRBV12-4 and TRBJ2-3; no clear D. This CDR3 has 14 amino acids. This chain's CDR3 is CASSLRLGADAQYF. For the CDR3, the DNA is TGTGCCAGCAGTTTAAGGCTAGGCGCAGATGCGCAGTATTTT.

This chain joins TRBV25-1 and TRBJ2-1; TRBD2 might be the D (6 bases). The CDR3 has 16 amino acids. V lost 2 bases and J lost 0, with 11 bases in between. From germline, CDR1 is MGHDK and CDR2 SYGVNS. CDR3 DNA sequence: TGTGCCAGCAGTGAAACTAGCTTGAGCTCCTACAATGAGCAGTTCTTC. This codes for CASSETSLSSYNEQFF.

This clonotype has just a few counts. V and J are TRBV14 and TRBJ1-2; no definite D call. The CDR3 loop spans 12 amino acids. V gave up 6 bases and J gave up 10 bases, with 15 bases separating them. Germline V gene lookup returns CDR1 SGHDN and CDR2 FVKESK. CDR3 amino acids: CASSRSKRDYTF. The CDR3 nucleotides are TGTGCCAGCAGTCGCTCGAAGAGGGACTACACCTTC.

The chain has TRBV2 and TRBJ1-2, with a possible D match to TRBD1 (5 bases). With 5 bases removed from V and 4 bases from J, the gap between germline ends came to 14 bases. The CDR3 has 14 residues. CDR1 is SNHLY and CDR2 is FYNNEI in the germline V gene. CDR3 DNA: TGTGCCAGCAGTAGTGGGACGGAACCCTATGGCTACACCTTC. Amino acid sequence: CASSSGTEPYGYTF.

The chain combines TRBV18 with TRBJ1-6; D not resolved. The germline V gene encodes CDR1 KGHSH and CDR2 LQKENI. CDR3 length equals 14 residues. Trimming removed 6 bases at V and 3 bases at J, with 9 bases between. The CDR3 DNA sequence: TGTGCCAGCTCGTCGGCAGTCTATAATTCACCCCTCCACTTT. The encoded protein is CASSSAVYNSPLHF.

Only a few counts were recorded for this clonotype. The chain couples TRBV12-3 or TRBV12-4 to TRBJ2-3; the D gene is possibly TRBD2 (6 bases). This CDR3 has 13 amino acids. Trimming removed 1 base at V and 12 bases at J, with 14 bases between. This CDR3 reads CASSLVPGRDQYF. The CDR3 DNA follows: TGTGCCAGCAGTTTAGTCCCCGGGAGAGACCAGTATTTT.

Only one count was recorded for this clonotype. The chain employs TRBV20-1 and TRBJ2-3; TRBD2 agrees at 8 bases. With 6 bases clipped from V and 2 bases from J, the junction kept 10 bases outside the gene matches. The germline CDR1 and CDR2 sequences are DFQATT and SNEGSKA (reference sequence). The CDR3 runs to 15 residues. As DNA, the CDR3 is TGCAGTGCCTGTCCGACTAGCGCCAACACAGATACGCAGTATTTT. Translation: CSACPTSANTDTQYF.

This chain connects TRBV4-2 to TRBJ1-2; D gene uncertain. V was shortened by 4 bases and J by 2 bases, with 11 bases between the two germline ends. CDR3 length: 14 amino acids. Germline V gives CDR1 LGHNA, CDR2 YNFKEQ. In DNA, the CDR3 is TGTGCCAGCAGCCCTCGGGAGATCAACTATGGCTACACCTTC. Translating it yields CASSPREINYGYTF.

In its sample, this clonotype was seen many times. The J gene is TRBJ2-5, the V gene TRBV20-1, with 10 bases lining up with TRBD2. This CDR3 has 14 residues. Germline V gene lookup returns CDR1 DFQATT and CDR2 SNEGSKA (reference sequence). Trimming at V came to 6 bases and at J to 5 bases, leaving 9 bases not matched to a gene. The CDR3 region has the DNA TGCAGTGCCGCCTCTAGCGGGGGTTGGGAGACCCAGTACTTC. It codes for CSAASSGGWETQYF.

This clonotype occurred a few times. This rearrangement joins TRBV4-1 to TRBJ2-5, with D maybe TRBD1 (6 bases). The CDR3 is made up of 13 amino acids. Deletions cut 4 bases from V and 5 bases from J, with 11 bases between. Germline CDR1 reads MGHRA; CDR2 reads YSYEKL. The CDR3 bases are TGCGCCAGCAGCCTACAGGGTAAGGAGACCCAGTACTTC. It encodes CASSLQGKETQYF.

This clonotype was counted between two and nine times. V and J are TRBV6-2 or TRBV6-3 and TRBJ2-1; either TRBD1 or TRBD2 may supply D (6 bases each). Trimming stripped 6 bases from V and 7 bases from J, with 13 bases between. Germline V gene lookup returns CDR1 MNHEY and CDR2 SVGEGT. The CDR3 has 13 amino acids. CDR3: CASRVGGRNEQFF. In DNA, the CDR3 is TGTGCCAGCAGGGTAGGGGGGAGGAATGAGCAGTTCTTC.